Each of the 4 T cell receptor beta chains below was sequenced from the same sample in a study. TCRdb redid the calling of the 5' RACE reads with MiXCR, one entry per CDR3 protein. The sample carries about 5,700 distinct CDR3 sequences, 30% to 40% recorded once. The sample comprised naive CD4+ T cells sorted from a lymph node. The subset here: naive CD4+ T cells, CD4+CD45RA+CD25-. These receptors all stem from a female donor with breast cancer.

This clonotype rates as medium-sized. V is TRBV12-3 or TRBV12-4 and J is TRBJ2-5; D remains unclear. Trimming pared 4 bases from V and 0 bases from J, leaving 6 bases between. This CDR3 is built from 13 residues. DNA of the CDR3: TGTGCCAGCAGTTCAGATAACCAAGAGACCCAGTACTTC. Translated: CASSSDNQETQYF.

The chain employs TRBV2 and TRBJ1-5; D ambiguous. In germline, CDR1 is SNHLY, CDR2 FYNNEI. The V and J ends lost 6 bases and 2 bases respectively, with 11 bases between them. CDR3 length: 14 amino acids. CDR3 sequence: CASRRLAGNQPQHF. As DNA, the CDR3 is TGTGCCAGCAGGAGACTGGCCGGCAATCAGCCCCAGCATTTT.

A remark on this clonotype: Being one base from a much bigger clone, this may be a read error. The chain carries TRBV30 and TRBJ2-1; D unclear. This CDR3 region has 13 residues. The germline CDR1 and CDR2 sequences are GTSNPN and SVGIG (reference sequence). The CDR3 sequence: CAWTVGNRNEQLF. Here the CDR3 DNA reads TGTGCCTGGACAGTTGGTAACAGAAATGAGCAGCTCTTC.

The sample holds a few counts of this clonotype. This chain links TRBV15 with TRBJ1-2, with D hard to call. V was clipped by 3 bases and J by 4 bases, with 18 bases between them. This CDR3 has 16 amino acids. Germline CDR1 is LNHNV and CDR2 is YYDKDF (reference sequence). The CDR3 DNA follows: TGTGCCACCAGCAGTTTCCGCTCGTTGAATTTCTATGGCTACACCTTC. Protein product: CATSSFRSLNFYGYTF.